This TCR beta chain was documented in a study of T cell responses to AZD1222 COVID-19 vaccine (dated by TCRdb to about 2021). Turning to the overall study: Because spike-specific TCR depth and breadth did not differ between the two schedules, AZD1222 recipients who got a second dose at roughly 4 weeks were pooled with those who got a second dose at roughly 12 weeks. TCR sequencing covered 230 to 250 trial participants: around 210 given two doses of AZD1222 and 26 given two doses of MenACWY control vaccine. Trial participants were enrolled by age into 18-55, 56-69 and 70-plus year subgroups, with about 150, 28 and 57 TCR-sequenced participants respectively.

Note on this clone: Its antigen is unknown. It has no much larger one-base neighbor in the sample; base qualities were not kept.

V loses 1 base of germline sequence and J loses 7 bases, and the interval between the two ends is 10 bases. The germline V gene supplies CDR1 MNHNS and CDR2 SASEGT. From the cysteine through the phenylalanine, the CDR3 covers 13 amino acids. Just the 39-base CDR3 DNA is kept, in frame starting at base 1. The full study reports these points: Epitopes outside the regions mutated in the B.1.351 and B.1.1.7 variants were reportedly recognized by nearly half of the unique spike-specific TCRs. After two AZD1222 doses, both the breadth and the depth of spike-specific TCRs were significantly higher than at day 0 and than in MenACWY recipients. Most participants were white British and females outnumbered males, and the authors suggested that clonal diversity may have been underestimated. Because no day 14 peak-response samples were available, repertoires were characterized only after the peak T cell response. The vaccine-associated CD4 TCRs covered the entire spike protein, and the dominant responses fell in regions 160-218 and 743-854. In the small 56-69-year group, the increase in depth fell short of significance, most likely because of low power. Conclusions about previously exposed vaccinees are limited, since just five or six AZD1222 recipients were seropositive for SARS-CoV-2 at baseline.

This sample's time point label indicates: baseline before first vaccination. Vaccinee samples were obtained from the UK trials COV001 and COV002, which included a single-blind randomized controlled phase 2/3 trial of AZD1222 (ChAdOx1 nCoV-19) in healthy adults. Trial participant PBMC samples were collected at day 0 and day 28 after the second dose for TCRbeta chain sequencing. The CDR3 regions of human TCRbeta chains were subjected to immunosequencing. The authors' pipeline ran thus. TCRs in the repertoires were compared against a reference library of SARS-CoV-2-specific TCRs that had been generated with the MIRA antigen-specificity platform. Breadth meant the fraction of unique TCRs that were SARS-CoV-2-associated, whereas depth meant the fraction of total T cells that were SARS-CoV-2-associated. Using the MIRA data, every spike-specific TCR was mapped to the spike region that the TCR reacted to and assigned to either a CD4 or a CD8 class. Log10-transformed breadth and depth values were compared by one-way ANOVA with Sidak's multiple comparisons tests. This immuneACCESS table, as held by TCRdb, lists in-frame sequences with V and J called but not all clones. Of the missing ones, under half trace to an unresolved V gene in checked studies; the others have no known cause. The V and J calls and clone size come from that table; D and trimming were worked out from the DNA. The sample includes more than 95,000 clones, with more than 75% observed a single time. Approximately 5% of the sample belongs to the ten largest clones.

This TCR was recovered from an adult in good health. The sample here was peripheral blood, taken on day 0 of AZD1222 vaccination. The chain employs TRBV6-1 and TRBJ1-2, with the D gene too uncertain to name. The encoded CDR3 is CASSEDLRVGYTF. Here is the DNA: TGTGCCAGCAGTGAAGATTTGCGGGTTGGCTACACCTTC.